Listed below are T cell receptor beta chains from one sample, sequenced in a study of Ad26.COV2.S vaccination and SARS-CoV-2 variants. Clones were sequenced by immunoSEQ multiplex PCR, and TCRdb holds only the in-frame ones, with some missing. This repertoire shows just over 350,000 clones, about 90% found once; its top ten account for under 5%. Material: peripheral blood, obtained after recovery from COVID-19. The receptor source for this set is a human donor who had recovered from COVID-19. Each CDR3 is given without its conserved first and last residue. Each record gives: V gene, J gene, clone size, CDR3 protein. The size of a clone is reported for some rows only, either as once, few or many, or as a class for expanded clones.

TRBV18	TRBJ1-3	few	ASSPGPGNTIY
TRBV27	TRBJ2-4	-	ASSQGRGNIQY
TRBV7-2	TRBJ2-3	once	ASSLSGDTQY
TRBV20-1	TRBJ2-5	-	SARGQETQY
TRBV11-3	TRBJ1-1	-	ASSLQHKTEAF
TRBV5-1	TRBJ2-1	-	ASSSGREQF
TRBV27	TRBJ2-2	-	ASSLYYRGLGYGELF
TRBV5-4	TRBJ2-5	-	ASSLAGPQGARETQY
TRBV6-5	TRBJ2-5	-	ASSPGAHETQY
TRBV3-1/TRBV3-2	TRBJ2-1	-	ASSQDQGGPFEQF
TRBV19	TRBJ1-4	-	ASSFRDRGSATNEKLF
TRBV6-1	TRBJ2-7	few	ASTPSQGYEQY
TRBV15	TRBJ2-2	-	ATSNRQGANTGELF
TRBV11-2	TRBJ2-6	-	ASSLVSLSGANVLT
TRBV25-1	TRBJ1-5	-	ASSDGGPLPQH
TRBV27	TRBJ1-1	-	ASRRNTEAF
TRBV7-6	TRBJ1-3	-	ASSDRSSGNTIY
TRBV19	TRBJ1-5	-	ASSSSMVLSNQPQH
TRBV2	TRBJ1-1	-	ASRTLRQGNTEAF
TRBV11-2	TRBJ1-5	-	ASSSTGGNQPQH
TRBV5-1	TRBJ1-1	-	ASSLGTGGSNTEAF
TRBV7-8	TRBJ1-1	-	ASSLGGTNTEAF
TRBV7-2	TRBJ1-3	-	ASSTTQGYGNTIY
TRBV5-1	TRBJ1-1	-	ASSSPGYPEAF
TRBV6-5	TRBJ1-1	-	ASSYRAVAF
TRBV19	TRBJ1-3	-	ASSIRRPSGNTIY
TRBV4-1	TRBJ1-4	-	ASSPGWKGTGHSANEKLF
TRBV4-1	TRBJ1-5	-	ASSLYHGTESNQPQH
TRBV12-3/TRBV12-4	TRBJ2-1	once	ASSTQGVYQF
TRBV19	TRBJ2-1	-	ASSIVGTGYNEQF
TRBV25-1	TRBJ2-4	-	ASSDRDIKNIQY
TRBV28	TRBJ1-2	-	ATLRGPRGYT
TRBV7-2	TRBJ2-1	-	ASSLAGRASSYNEQF
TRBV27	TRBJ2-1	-	ASSLSAGAFYNEQF
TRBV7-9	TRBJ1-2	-	ASSPRGTAYGYT
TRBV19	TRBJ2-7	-	ASSNQGQGYEQY
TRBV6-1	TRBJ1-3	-	ASSATGGGRVGTIY
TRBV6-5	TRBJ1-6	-	ASLARGSYNSPLH
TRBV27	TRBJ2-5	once	ASSRIAGGPPETQY
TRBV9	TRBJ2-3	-	ASSVAGTGTDTQY
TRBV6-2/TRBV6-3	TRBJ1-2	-	ASSSYVLQGGYT
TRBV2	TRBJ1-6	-	ASSERRGFFDSPLH
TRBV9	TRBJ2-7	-	ASRSDSSYEQY